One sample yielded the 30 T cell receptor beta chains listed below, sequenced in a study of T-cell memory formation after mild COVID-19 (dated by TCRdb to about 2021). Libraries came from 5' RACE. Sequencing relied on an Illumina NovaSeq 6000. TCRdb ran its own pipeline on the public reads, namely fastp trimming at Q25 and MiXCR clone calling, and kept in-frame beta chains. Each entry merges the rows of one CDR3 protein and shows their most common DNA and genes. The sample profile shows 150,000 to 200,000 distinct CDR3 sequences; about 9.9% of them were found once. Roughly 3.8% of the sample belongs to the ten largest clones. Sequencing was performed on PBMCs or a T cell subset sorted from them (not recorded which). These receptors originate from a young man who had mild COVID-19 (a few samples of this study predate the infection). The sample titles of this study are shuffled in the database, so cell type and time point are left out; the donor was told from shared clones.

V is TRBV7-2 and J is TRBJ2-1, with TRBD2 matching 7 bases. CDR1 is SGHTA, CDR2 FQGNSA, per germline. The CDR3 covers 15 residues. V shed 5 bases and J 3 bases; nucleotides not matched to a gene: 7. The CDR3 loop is CASSGLGGGYNEQFF. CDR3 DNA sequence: TGTGCCAGCAGCGGCCTCGGCGGGGGCTACAATGAGCAGTTCTTC.

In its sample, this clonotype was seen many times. CDR3 DNA: TGTGCCAGCAGCTTTGTTGCAGCCGAGCAGTACTTC. Translated: CASSFVAAEQYF. The rearrangement links TRBV7-2 to TRBJ2-7; the D is unclear. Trimming shortened V by 3 bases and J by 6 bases, and 9 bases separated the two germline ends. The length of the CDR3 is 12 residues. Germline loops: CDR1 SGHTA, CDR2 FQGNSA.

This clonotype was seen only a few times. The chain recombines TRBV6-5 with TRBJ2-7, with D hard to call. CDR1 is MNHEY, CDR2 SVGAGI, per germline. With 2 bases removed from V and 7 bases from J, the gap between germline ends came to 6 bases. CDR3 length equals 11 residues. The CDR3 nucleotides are TGTGCCAGCAGTTACAACAGAGAGCAGTACTTC. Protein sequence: CASSYNREQYF.

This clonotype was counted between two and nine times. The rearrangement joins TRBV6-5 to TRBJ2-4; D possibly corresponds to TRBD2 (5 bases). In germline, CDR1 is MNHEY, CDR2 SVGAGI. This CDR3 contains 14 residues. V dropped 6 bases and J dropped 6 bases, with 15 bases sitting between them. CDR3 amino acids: CASRKDFSANIQYF. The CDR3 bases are TGTGCCAGCAGAAAGGACTTCTCGGCAAACATTCAGTACTTC.

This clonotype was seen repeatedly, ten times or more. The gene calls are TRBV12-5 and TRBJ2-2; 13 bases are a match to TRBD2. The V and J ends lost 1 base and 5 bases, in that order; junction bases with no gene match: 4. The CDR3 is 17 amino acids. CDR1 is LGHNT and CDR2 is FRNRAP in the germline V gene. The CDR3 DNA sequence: TGTGCTAGTGGTTTGGCCGGGACTAGCGGGGTTACCGGGGAGCTGTTTTTT. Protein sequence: CASGLAGTSGVTGELFF.

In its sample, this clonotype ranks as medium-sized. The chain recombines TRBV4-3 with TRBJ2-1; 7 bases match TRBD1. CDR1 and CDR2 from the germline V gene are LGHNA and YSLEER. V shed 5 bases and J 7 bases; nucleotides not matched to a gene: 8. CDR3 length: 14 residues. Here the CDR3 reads CASSVQGRGNEQFF. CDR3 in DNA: TGCGCCAGCAGCGTACAGGGGCGCGGGAATGAGCAGTTCTTC.

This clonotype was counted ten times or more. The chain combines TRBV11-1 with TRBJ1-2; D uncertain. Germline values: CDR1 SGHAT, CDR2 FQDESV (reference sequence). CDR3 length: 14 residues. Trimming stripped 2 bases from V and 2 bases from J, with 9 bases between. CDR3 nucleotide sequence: TGTGCCAGCAGCTTAAACAGTAAAAACTATGGCTACACCTTC. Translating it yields CASSLNSKNYGYTF.

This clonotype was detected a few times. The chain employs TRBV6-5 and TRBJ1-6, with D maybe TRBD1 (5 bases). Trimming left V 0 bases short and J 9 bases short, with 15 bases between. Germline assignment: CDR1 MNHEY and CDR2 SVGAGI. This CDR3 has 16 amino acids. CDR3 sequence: CASSYSRGRASSPLHF. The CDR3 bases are TGTGCCAGCAGTTACTCCCGCGGCAGGGCGAGTTCACCCCTCCACTTT.

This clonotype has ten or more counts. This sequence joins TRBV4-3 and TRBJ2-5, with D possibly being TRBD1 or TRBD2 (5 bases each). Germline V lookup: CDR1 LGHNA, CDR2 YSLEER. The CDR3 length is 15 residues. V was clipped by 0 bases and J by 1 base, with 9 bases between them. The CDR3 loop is CASSQDMRGQETQYF. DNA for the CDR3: TGCGCCAGCAGCCAAGATATGAGGGGCCAAGAGACCCAGTACTTC.

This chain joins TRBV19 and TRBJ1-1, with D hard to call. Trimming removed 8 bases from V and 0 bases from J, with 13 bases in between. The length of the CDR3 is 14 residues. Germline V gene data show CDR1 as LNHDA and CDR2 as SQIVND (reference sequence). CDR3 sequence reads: CASPLPRLNTEAFF. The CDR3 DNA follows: TGTGCCAGTCCGCTCCCGAGATTGAACACTGAAGCTTTCTTT. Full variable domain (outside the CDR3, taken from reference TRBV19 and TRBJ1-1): DGGITQSPKYLFRKEGQNVTLSCEQNLNHDAMYWYRQDPGQGLRLIYYSQIVNDFQKGDIAEGYSVSREKKESFPLTVTSAQKNPTAFYLCASPLPRLNTEAFFGQGTRLTVV.

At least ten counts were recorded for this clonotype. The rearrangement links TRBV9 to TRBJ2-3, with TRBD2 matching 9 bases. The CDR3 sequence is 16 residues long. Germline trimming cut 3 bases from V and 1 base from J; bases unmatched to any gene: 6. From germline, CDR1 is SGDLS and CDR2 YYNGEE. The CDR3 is CASSAGGLARTDTQYF. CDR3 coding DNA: TGTGCCAGCAGCGCGGGAGGACTAGCGCGCACAGATACGCAGTATTTT.

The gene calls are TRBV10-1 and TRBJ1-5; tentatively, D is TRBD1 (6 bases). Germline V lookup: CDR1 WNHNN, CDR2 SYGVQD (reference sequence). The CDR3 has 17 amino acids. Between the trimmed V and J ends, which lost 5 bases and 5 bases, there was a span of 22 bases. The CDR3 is CASSRRGARGVDQPQHF. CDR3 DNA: TGCGCCAGCAGTCGTCGGGGGGCGAGGGGAGTAGATCAGCCCCAGCATTTT.

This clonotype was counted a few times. CDR3 bases: TGTGCCAGCAGGGACCTCGGCCCAGATACGCAGTATTTT. Residues: CASRDLGPDTQYF. This rearrangement joins TRBV6-6 to TRBJ2-3; the D is unclear. The CDR3 contains 13 residues. Germline CDR1 is MNHNY and CDR2 is SVGAGI (reference sequence). Trimming took 6 bases from V and 4 from J, leaving 11 bases between them.

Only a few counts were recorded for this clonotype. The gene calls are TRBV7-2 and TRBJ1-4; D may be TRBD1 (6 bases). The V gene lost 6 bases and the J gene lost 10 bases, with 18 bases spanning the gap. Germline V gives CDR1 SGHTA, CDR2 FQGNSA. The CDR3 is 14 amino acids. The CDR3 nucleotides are TGTGCCAGCAGAACGGATTTGCAGGGGAGAAAACTGTTTTTT. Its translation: CASRTDLQGRKLFF.

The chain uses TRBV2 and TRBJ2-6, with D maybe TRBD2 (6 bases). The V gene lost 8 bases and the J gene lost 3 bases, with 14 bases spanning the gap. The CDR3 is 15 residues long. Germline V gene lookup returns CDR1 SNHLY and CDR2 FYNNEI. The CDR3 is CASPRAGHGANVLTF. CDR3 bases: TGTGCCAGCCCCCGTGCGGGGCATGGGGCCAACGTCCTGACTTTC.

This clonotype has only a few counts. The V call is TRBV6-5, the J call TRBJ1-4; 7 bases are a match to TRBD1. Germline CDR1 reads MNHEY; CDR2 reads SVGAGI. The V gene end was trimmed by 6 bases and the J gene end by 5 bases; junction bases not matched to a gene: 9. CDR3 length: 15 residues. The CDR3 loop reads CASSLTGTENEKLFF. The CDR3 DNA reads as TGTGCCAGCAGCCTGACCGGGACAGAGAATGAAAAACTGTTTTTT.

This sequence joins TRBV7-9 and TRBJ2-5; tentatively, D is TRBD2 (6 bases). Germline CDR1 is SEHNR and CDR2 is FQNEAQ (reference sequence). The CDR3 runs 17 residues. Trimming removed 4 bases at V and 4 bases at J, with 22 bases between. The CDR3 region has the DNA TGTGCCAGCAGCTCACTCCCAACTGCGGGGATGGGAGAGACCCAGTACTTC. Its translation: CASSSLPTAGMGETQYF.

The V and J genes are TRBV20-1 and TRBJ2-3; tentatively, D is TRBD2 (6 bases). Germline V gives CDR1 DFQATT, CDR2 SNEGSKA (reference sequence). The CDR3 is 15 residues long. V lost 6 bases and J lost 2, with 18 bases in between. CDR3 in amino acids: CSAPPNGGNTDTQYF. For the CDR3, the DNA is TGCAGTGCCCCCCCCAATGGGGGGAACACAGATACGCAGTATTTT.

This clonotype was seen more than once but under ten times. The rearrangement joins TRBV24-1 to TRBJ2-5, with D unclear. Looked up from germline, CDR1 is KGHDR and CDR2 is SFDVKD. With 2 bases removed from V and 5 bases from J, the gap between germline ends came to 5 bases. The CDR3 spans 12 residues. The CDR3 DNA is TGTGCCACCAGTGATTCCCTGGAGACCCAGTACTTC. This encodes CATSDSLETQYF.

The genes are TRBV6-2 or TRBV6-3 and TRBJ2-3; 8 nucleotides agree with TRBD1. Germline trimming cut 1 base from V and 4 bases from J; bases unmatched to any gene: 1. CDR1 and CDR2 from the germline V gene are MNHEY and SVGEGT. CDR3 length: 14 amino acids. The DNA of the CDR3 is TGTGCCAGCAGTTACTTGGACAGGGCAGATACGCAGTATTTT. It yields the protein CASSYLDRADTQYF.

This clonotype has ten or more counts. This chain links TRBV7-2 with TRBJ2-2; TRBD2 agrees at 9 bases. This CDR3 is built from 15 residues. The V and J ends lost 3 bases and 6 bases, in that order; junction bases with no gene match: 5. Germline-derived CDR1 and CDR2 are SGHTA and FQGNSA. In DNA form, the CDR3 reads TGTGCCAGCAGCTTTTCTAGCGGGGCCCCCGGGGAGCTGTTTTTT. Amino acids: CASSFSSGAPGELFF.

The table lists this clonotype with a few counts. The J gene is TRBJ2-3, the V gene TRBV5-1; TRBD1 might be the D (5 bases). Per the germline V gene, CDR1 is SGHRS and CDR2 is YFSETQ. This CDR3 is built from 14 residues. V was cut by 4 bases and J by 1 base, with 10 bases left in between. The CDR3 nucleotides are TGCGCCAGCAGCATAGGGGTTGGCACAGATACGCAGTATTTT. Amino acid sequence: CASSIGVGTDTQYF.

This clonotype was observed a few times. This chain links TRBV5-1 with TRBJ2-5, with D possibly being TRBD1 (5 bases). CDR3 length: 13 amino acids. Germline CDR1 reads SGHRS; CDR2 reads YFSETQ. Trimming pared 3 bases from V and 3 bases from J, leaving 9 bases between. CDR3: CASSSPDKETQYF. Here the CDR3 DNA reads TGCGCCAGCAGCTCACCGGACAAAGAGACCCAGTACTTC.

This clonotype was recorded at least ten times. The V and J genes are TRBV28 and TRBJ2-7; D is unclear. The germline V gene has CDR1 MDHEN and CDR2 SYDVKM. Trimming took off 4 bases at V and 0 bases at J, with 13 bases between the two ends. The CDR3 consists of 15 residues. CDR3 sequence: CASSSPNKPSYEQYV. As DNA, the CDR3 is TGTGCCAGCAGTTCTCCTAACAAGCCCTCCTACGAGCAGTACGTC.

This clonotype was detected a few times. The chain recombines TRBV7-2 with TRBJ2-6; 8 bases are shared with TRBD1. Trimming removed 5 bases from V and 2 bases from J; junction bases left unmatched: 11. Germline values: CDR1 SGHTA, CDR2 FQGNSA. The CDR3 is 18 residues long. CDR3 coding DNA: TGTGCCAGCAGCGGAGCGGTTCAGGGGGCGGCTGGGGCCAACGTCCTGACTTTC. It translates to CASSGAVQGAAGANVLTF.

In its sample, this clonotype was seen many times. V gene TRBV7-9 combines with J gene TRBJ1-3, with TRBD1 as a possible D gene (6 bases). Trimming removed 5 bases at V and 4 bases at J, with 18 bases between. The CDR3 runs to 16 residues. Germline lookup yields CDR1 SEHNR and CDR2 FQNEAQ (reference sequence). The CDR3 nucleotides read TGTGCCAGCAGCCCTAAGATCCGGACAGCGGGAAACACCATATATTTT. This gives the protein CASSPKIRTAGNTIYF.

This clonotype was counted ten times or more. The CDR3 DNA reads as TGCAGCATCCCCCGGGGGTCCTATGGCTACACCTTC. Its translation: CSIPRGSYGYTF. The chain links TRBV29-1 to TRBJ1-2, with D perhaps TRBD1 (5 bases). CDR1 and CDR2 (germline): SQVTM, ANQGSEA. The V end was cut by 8 bases, the J end by 4 bases, with 14 bases between. The CDR3 consists of 12 residues.

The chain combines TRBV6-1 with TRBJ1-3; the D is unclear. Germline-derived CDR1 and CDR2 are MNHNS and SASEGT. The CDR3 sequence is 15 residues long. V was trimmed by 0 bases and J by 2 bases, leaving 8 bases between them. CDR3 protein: CASSEARFPGNTIYF. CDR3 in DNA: TGTGCCAGCAGTGAAGCTCGGTTTCCTGGAAACACCATATATTTT.

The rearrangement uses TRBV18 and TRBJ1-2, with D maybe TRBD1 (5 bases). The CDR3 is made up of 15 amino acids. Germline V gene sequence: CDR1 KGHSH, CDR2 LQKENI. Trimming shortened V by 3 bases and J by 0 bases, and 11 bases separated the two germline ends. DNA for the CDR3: TGTGCCAGCTCACCTTTACAGGAGACTAACTATGGCTACACCTTC. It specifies CASSPLQETNYGYTF.

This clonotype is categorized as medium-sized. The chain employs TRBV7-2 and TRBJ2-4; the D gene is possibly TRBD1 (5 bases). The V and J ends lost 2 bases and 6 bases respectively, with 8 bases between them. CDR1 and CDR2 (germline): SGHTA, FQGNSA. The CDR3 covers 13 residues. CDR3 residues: CASSLQGGNIQYF. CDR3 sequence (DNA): TGTGCCAGCAGCTTACAGGGTGGAAACATTCAGTACTTC.